This entry features one T cell receptor (beta chain) sequence. With a J-beta primer mix and a sample-barcoded 5' primer, a second PCR ran about 7 to 12 cycles. A single record per CDR3 protein comes from TCRdb applying MiXCR to the 5' RACE reads. The sample yields roughly 900,000 distinct CDR3 sequences, 45% to 50% seen once. The sample is drawn from a study of blood T cells in healthy people across ages. From germline, CDR1 is SGHTA and CDR2 FQGNSA. The CDR3 runs to 14 residues. The source of this sequence is a man aged 30-40 years in good health. The rearrangement links TRBV7-2 to TRBJ2-5, with 9 bases that match TRBD2. TRBJ2-7 matches the DNA end more closely, so the J call is doubtful. The sample taken for sequencing was blood. The CDR3 reads CASSPVSGGLEQYF. The CDR3 DNA follows: TGTGCCAGCAGCCCCGTTAGCGGGGGCCTCGAGCAGTACTTC.